The entry that follows covers one T cell receptor beta chain sequence. TCR beta sequencing was performed on blood CD8+ and CD4+ T cells. Bulk CD8+ and CD4+ cells came from magnetic negative isolation; CD8+ TEMRA by FACS. Germline CDR1 is MGHRA and CDR2 is YSYEKL. Trimming took off 3 bases at V and 5 bases at J, with 8 bases between the two ends. This CDR3 is 13 amino acids long. The RNA input was 0.5 to 1 ug, and it was reverse transcribed with random hexamers. Across 54 Vbeta and 13 Jbeta, immunoSEQ multiplex PCR amplified TCR beta CDR3. TCRdb analysed the immunoSEQ multiplex PCR reads with MiXCR anew, one entry per CDR3 protein. The sample consists of about 60,000 distinct CDR3 sequences, around 95% of them appearing once. This sample was taken from a study of CD8 T cells in Susac syndrome.

Source material: CD8+ T cells from PBMCs. The sequence came from a human donor with multiple sclerosis. The chain is built from TRBV4-1 and TRBJ2-1; D not resolved. CDR3 sequence: CASSHSPNNEQFF. The CDR3 nucleotides are TGCGCCAGCAGCCACTCGCCGAACAATGAGCAGTTCTTC.